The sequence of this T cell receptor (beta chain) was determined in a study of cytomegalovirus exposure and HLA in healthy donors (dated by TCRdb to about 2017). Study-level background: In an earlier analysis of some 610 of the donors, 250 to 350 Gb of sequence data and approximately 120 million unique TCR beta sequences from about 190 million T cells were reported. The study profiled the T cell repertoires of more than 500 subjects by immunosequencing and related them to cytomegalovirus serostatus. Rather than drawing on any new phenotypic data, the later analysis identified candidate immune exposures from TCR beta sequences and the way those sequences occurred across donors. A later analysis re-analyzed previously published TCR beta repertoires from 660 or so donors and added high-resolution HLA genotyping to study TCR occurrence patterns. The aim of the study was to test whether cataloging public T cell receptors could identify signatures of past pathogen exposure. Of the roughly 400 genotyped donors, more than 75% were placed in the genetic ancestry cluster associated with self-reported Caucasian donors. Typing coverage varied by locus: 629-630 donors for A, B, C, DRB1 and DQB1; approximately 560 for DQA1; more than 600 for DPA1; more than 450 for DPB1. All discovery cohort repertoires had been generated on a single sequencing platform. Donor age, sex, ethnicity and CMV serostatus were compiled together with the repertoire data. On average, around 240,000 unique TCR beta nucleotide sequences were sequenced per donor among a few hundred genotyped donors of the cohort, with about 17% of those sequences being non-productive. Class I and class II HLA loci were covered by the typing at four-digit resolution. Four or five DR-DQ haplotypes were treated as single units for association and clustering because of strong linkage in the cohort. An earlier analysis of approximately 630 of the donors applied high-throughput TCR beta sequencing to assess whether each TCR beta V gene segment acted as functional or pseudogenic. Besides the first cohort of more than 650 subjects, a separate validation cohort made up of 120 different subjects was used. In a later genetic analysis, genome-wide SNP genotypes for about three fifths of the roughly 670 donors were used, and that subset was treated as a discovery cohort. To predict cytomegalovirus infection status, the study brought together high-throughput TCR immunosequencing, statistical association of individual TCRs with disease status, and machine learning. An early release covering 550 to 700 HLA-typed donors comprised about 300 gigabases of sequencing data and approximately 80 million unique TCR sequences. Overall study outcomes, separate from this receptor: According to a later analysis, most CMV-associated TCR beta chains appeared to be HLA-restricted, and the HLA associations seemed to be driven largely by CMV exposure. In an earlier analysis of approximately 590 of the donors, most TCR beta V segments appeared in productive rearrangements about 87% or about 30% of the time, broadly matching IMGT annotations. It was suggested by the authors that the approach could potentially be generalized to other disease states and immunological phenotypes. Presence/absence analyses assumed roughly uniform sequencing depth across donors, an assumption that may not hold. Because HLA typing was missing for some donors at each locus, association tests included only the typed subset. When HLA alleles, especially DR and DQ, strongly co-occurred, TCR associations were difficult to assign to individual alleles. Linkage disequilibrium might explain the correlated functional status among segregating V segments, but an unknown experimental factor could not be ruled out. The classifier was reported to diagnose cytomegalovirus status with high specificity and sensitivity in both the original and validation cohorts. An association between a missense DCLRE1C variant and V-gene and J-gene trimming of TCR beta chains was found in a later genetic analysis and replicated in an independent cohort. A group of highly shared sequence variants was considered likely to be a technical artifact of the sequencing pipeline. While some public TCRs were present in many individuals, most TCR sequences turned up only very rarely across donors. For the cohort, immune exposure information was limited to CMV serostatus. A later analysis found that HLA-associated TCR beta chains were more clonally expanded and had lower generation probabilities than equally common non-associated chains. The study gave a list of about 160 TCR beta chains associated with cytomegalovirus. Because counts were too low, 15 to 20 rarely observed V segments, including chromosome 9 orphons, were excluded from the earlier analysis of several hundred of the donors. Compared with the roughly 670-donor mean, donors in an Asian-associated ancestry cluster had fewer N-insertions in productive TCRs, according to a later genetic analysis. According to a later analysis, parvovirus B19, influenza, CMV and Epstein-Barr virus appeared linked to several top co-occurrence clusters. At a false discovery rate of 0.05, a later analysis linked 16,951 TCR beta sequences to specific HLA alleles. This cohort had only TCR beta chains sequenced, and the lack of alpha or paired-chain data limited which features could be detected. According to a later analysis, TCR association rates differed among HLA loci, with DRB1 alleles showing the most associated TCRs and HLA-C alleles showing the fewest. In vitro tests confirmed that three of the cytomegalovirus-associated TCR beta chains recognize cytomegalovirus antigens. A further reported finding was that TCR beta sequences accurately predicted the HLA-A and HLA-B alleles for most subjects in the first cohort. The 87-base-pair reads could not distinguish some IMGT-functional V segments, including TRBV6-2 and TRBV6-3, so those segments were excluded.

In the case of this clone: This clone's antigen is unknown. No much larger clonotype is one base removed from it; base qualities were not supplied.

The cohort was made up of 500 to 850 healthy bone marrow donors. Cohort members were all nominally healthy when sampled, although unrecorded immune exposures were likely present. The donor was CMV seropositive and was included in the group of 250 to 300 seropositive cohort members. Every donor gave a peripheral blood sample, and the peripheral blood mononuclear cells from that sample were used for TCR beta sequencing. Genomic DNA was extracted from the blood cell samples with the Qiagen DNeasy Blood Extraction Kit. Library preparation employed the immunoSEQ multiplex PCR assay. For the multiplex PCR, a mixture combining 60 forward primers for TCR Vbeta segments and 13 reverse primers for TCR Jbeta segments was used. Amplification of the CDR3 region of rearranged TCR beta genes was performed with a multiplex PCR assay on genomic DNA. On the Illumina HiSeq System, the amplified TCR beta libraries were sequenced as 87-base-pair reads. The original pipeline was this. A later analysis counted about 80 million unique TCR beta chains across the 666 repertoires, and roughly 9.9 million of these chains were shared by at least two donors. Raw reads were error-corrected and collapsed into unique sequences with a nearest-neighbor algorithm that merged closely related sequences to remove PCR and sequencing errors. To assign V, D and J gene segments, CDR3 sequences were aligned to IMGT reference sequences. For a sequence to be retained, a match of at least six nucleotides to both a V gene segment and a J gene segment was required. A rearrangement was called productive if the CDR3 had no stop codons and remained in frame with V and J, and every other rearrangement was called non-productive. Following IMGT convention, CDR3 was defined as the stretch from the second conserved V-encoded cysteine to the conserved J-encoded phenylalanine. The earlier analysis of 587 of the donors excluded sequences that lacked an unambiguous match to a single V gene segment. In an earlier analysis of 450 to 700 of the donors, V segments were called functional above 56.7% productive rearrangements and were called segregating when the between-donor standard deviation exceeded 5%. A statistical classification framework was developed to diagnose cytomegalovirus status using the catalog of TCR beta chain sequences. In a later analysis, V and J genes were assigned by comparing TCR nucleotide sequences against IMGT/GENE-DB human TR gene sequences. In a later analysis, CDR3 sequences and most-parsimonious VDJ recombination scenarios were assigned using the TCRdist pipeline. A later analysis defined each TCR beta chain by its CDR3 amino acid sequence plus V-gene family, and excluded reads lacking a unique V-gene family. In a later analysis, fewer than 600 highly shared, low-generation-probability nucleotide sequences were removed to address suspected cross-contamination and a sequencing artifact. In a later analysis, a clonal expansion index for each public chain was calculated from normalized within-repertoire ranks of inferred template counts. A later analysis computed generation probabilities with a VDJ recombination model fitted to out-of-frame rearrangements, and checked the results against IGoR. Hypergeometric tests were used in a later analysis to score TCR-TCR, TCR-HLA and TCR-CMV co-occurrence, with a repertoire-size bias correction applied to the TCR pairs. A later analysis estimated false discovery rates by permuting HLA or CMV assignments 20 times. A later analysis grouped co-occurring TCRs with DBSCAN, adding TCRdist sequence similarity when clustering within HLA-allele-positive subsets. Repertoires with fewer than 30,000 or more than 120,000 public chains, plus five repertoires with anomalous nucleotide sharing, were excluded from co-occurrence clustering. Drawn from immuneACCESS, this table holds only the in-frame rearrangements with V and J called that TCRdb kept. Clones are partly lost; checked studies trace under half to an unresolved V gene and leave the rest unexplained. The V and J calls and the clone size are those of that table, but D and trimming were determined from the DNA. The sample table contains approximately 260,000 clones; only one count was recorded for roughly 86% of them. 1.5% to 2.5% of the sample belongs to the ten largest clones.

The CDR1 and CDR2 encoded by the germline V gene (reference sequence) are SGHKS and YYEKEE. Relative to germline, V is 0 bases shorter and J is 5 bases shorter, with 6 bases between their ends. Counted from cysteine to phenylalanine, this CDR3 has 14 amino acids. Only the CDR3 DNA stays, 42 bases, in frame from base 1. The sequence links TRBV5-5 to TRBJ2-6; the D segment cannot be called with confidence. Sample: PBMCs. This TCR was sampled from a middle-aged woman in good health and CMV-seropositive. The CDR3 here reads CASSLGDRANVLTF. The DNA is TGTGCCAGCAGCTTGGGTGACAGGGCCAACGTCCTGACTTTC.